This T cell receptor (beta chain) was retrieved from a study of response to subunit inactivated influenza vaccine (dated by TCRdb to the late 2010s). Regarding the research as a whole: Deep quantitative profiling of the T cell receptor repertoire was used in the study to follow responses to a trivalent subunit inactivated influenza vaccine. What the work shows at the level of the full study, not this receptor alone: It was suggested by the authors that each seasonal influenza vaccination may recruit only a limited number of new T cells.

This clonotype was seen a few times. Its antigen is currently not known. No base quality information exists; no much larger clone differs at one position. V was cut back by 1 base and J by 4 bases, leaving a gap of 10 bases between them. Its CDR3 holds 14 amino acids, cysteine through phenylalanine. The DNA shown is the 42-base CDR3, in frame from base 1. The protocol used for the library was RT-PCR. Sequencing was performed on an Illumina HiSeq 2500. TCRdb handled the public reads itself, with Q25 trimming in fastp and clone calling in MiXCR, and kept productive beta chains. All rows with the same CDR3 protein become a single entry with the most common DNA and genes. Within this sample are approximately 520,000 distinct CDR3 sequences, with about 15% of them counted one time only. Over 2.5% of the sample belongs to the ten largest clones.

This TCR was recovered from a man aged 50 to 69 who received an inactivated influenza vaccine. Donor details come from another sample of the same person, matched by shared clones. The source material was CD4+ T cells sorted from PBMCs, sampled 23 to 25 months after vaccination. Here the chain combines TRBV12-3 or TRBV12-4 and TRBJ2-5; the D gene is tentatively TRBD1 or TRBD2, each matching 5 bases. At the DNA level, the sequence is TGTGCCAGCAGTTTAGGGGGGAGCATAGAGACCCAGTACTTC. It specifies CASSLGGSIETQYF.